The present T cell receptor (beta chain) was sequenced within a study of Ad26.COV2.S vaccination and SARS-CoV-2 variants. Trimming pared 4 bases from V and 11 bases from J, leaving 12 bases between. Germline lookup yields CDR1 MGHDK and CDR2 SYGVNS. The CDR3 loop spans 12 amino acids. Treatment denoted: some 20 received Ad26.COV2.S at low or high dose, single or two shots; a few received placebo; per-sample allocation not given. Samples came from day 63 after the first vaccine or placebo injection. Clones were sequenced by immunoSEQ multiplex PCR, and TCRdb holds only the in-frame ones, with some missing. The sample yields about 420,000 clones, approximately 87% seen once.

This specimen was peripheral blood, taken in a trial of Ad26.COV2.S vaccine versus placebo. The clonotype comes from a person aged 18 to 65 who received the Ad26.COV2.S COVID-19 vaccine or a placebo. The V gene is TRBV25-1, the J gene TRBJ1-5; tentatively, D is TRBD1 (5 bases). This CDR3 reads CASSGDWGAQHF. The DNA of the CDR3 is TGTGCCAGCAGTGGCGACTGGGGGGCCCAGCATTTT.